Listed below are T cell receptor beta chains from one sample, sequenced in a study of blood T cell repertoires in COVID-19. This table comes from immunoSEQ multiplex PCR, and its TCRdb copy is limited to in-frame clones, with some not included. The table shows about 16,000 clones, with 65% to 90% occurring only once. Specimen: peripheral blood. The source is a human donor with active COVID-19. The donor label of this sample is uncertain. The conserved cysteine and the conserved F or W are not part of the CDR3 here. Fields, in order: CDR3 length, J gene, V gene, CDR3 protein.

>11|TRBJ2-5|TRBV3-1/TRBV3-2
ASSQGVGETQY
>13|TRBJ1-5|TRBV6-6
ASSYSDRGYQPQH
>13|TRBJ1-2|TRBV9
ASSDNRGPNYGYT
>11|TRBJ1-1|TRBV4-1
ASSQARDTEAF
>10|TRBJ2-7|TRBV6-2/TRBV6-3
ASSRRGAQQY
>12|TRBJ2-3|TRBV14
ASSQVQVTDTQY
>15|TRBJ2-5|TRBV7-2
ASSLAGLAGTQETQY
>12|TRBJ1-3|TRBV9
ASSEQGSGNTIY
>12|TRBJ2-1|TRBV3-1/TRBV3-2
ASSQRGGVNEQF
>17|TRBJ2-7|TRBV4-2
ASSQAGGLATRTFGEQY
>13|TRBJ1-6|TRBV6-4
ASSAVGQSNSPLH
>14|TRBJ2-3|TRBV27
ASSFGTSGFTDTQY
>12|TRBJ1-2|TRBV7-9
ASSADRVDYGYT
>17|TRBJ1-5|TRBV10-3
AISESLVREWESNQPQH
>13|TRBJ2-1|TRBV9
ASSVGGGGYNEQF